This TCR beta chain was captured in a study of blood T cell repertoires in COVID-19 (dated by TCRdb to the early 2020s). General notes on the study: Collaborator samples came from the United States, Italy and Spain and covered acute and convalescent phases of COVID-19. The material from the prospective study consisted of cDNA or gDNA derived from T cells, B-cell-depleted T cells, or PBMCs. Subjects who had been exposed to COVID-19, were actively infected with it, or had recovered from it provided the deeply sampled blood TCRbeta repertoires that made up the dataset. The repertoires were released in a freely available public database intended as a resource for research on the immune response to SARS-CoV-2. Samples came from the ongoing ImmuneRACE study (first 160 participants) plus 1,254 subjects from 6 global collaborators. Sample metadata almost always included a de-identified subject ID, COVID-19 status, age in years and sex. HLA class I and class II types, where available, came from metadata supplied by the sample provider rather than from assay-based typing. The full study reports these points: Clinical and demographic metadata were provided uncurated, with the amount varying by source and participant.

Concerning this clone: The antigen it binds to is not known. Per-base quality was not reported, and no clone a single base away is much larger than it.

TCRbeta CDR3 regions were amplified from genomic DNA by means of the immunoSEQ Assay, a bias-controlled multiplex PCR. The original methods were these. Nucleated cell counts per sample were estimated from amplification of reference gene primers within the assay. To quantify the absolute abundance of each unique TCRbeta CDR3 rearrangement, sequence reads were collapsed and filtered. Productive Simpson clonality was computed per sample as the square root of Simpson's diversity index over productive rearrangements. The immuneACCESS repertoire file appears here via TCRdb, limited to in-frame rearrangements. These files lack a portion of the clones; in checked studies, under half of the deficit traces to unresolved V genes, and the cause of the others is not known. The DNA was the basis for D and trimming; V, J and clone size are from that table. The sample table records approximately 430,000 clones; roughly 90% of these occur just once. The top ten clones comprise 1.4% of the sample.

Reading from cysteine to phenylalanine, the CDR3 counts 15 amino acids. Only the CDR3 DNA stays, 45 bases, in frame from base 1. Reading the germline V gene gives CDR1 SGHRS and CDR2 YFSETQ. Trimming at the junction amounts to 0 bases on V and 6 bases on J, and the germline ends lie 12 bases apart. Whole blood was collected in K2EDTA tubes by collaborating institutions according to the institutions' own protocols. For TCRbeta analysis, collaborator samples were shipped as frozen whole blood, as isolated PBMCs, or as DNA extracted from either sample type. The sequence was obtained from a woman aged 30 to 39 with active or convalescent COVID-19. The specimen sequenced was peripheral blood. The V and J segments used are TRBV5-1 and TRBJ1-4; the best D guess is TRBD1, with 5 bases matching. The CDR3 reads CASSLAGVMDEKLFF. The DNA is TGCGCCAGCAGCTTGGCGGGGGTTATGGATGAAAAACTGTTTTTT.